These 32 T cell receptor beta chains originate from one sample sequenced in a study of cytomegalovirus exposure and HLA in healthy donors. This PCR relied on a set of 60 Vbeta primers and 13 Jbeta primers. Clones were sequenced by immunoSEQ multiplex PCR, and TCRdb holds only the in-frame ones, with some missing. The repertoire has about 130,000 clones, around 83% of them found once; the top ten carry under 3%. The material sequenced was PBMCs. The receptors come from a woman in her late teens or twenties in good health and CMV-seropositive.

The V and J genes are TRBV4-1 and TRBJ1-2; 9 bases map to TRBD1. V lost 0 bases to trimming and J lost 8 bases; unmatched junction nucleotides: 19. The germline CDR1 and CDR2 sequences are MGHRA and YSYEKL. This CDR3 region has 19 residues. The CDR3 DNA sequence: TGCGCCAGCAGCCAAGATTACCGTGGCATGGGAACAGGGGGCAAAGGCTACACCTTC. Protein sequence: CASSQDYRGMGTGGKGYTF.

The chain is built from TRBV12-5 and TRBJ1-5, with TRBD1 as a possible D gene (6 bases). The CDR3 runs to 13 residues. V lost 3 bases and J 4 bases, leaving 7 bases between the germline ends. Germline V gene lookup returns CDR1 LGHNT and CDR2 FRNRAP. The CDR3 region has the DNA TGTGCTAGTGGTTTCGGACAGAATCAGCCCCAGCATTTT. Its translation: CASGFGQNQPQHF. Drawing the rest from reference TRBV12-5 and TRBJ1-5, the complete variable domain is DARVTQTPRHKVTEMGQEVTMRCQPILGHNTVFWYRQTMMQGLELLAYFRNRAPLDDSGMPKDRFSAEMPDATLATLKIQPSEPRDSAVYFCASGFGQNQPQHFGDGTRLSIL.

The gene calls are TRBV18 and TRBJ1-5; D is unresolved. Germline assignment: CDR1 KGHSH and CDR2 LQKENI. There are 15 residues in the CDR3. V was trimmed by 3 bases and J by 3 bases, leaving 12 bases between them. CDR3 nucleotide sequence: TGTGCCAGCTCACCTATCCGGGTTCTCAATCAGCCCCAGCATTTT. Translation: CASSPIRVLNQPQHF.

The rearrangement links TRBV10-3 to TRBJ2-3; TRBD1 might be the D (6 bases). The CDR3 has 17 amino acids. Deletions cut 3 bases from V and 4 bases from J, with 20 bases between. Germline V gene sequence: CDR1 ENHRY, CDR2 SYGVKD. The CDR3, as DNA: TGTGCCATCAGTGAACCTGGACAGCCACAGGGCCCAGATACGCAGTATTTT. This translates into CAISEPGQPQGPDTQYF.

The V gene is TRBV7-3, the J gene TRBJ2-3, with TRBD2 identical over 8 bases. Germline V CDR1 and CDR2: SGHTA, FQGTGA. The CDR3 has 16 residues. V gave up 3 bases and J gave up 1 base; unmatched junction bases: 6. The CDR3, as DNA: TGTGCCAGCAGCTTTTGGCCGGGGGGGGGCACAGATACGCAGTATTTT. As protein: CASSFWPGGGTDTQYF.

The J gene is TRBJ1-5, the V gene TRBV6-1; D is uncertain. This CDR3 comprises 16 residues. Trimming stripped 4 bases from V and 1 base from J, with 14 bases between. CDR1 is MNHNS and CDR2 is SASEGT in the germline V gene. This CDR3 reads CASSGWIGPSNQPQHF. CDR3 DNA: TGTGCCAGCAGTGGCTGGATTGGGCCCAGCAATCAGCCCCAGCATTTT.

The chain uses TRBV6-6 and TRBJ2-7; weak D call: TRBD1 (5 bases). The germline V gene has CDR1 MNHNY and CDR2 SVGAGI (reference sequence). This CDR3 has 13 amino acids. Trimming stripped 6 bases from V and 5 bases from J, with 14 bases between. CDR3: CASSTSQGNEQYF. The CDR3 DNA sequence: TGTGCCAGCAGCACTTCCCAGGGAAACGAGCAGTACTTC.

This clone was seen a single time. CDR3 nucleotide sequence: TGTGCCAGCAGCGTAGCCCCTCAGGCAGACTACGAGCAGTACTTC. It specifies CASSVAPQADYEQYF. The chain is built from TRBV9 and TRBJ2-7; D not certain. Trimming stripped 0 bases from V and 3 bases from J, with 13 bases between. The V gene's germline CDR1 is SGDLS and CDR2 YYNGEE. This CDR3 is built from 15 residues.

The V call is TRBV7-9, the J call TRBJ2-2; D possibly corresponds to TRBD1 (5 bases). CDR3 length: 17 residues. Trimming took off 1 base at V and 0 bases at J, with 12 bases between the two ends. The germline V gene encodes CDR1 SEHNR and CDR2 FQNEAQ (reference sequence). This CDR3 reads CASSLDGHHANTGELFF. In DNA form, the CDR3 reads TGTGCCAGCAGCTTAGACGGACACCACGCGAACACCGGGGAGCTGTTTTTT.

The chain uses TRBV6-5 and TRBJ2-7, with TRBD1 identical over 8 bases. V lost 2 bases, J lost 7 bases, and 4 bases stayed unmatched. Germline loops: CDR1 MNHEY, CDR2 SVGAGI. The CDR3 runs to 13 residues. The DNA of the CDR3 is TGTGCCAGCAGTTACGCAGGGGGCGATGAGCAGTACTTC. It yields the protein CASSYAGGDEQYF.

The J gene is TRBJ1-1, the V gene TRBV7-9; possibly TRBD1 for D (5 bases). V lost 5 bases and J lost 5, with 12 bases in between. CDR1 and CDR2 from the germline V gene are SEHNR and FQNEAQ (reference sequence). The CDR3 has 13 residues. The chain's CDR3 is CASSPPGVTEAFF. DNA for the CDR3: TGTGCCAGCAGCCCACCGGGGGTTACTGAAGCTTTCTTT. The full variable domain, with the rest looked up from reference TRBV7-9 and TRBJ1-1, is DTGVSQNPRHKITKRGQNVTFRCDPISEHNRLYWYRQTLGQGPEFLTYFQNEAQLEKSRLLSDRFSAERPKGSFSTLEIQRTEQGDSAMYLCASSPPGVTEAFFGQGTRLTVV.

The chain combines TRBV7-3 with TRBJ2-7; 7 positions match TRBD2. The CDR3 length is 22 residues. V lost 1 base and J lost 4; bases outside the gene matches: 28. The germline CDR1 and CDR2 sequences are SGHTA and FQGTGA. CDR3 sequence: CASSLRARGGAFLSGPKYEQYF. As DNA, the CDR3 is TGTGCCAGCAGCTTAAGGGCTAGGGGAGGGGCTTTTCTCTCAGGTCCGAAATACGAGCAGTACTTC. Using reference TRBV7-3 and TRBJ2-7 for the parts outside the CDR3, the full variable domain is GAGVSQTPSNKVTEKGKYVELRCDPISGHTALYWYRQSLGQGPEFLIYFQGTGAADDSGLPNDRFFAVRPEGSVSTLKIQRTERGDSAVYLCASSLRARGGAFLSGPKYEQYFGPGTRLTVT.

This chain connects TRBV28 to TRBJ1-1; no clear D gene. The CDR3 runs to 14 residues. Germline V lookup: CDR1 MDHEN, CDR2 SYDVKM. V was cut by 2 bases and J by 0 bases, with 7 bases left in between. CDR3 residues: CASSLPTMNTEAFF. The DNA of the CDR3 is TGTGCCAGCAGTTTACCAACTATGAACACTGAAGCTTTCTTT.

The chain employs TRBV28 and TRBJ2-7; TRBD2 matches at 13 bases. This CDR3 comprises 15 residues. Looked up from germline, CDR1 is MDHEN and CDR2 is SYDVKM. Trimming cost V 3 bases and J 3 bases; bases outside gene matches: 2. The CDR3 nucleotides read TGTGCCAGCAGTTTTGGGACTAGCGGGGACTACGAGCAGTACTTC. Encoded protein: CASSFGTSGDYEQYF.

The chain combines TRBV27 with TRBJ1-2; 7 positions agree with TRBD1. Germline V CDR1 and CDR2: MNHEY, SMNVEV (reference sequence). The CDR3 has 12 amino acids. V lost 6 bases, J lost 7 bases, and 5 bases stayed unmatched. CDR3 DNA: TGTGCCAGCAGAGCAGGGGGGCGTGGCTACACCTTC. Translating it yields CASRAGGRGYTF.

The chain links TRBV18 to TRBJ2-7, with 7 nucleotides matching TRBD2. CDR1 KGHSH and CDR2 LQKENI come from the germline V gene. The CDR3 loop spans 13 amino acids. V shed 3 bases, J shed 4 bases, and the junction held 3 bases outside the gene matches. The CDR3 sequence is CASSPASGYEQYF. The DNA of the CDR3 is TGTGCCAGCTCACCGGCTAGCGGATACGAGCAGTACTTC.

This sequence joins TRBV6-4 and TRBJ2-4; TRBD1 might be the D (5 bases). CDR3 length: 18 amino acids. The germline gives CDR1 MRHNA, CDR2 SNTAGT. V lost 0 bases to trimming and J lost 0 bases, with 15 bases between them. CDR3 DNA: TGTGCCAGCAGTGACTCGAAGGCAGGGCAAGGAGCCAAAAACATTCAGTACTTC. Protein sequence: CASSDSKAGQGAKNIQYF.

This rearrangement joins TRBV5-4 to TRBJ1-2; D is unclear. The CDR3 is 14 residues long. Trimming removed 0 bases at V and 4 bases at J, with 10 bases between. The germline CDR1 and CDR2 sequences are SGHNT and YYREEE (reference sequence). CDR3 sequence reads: CASSLVGGSYGYTF. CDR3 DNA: TGTGCCAGCAGCTTGGTAGGAGGGTCCTATGGCTACACCTTC.

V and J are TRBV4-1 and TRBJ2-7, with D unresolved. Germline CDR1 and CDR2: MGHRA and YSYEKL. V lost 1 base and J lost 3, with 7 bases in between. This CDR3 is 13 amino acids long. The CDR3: CASSQGLLYEQYF. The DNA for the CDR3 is TGCGCCAGCAGCCAAGGACTCCTCTACGAGCAGTACTTC.

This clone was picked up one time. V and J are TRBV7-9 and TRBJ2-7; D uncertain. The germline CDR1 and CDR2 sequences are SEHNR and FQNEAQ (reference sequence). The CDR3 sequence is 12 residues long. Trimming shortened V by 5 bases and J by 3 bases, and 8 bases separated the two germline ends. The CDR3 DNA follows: TGTGCCAGCAGCCCCCAGGACTACGAGCAGTACTTC. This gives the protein CASSPQDYEQYF.

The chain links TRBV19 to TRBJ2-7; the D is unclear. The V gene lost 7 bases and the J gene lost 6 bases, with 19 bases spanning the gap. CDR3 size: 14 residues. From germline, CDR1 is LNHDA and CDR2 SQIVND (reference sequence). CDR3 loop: CASTADGAYPEQYF. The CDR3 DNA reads TGTGCCAGTACCGCCGACGGAGCATACCCCGAGCAGTACTTC.

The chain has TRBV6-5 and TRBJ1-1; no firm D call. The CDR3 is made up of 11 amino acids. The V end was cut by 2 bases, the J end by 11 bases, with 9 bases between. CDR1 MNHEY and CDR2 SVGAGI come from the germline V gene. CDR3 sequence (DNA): TGTGCCAGCAGTTACCCCCCCTTGGCTTTCTTT. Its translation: CASSYPPLAFF.

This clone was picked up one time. In nucleotides, the CDR3 is TGTGCCAGCAGCTTAGGTAGGGGCTATTACAATGAGCAGTTCTTC. Its protein product is CASSLGRGYYNEQFF. This chain joins TRBV11-2 and TRBJ2-1; tentative D call: TRBD1 (5 bases). Trimming took off 1 base at V and 4 bases at J, with 11 bases between the two ends. The CDR3 runs to 15 residues. Germline CDR1 is SGHAT and CDR2 is FQNNGV.

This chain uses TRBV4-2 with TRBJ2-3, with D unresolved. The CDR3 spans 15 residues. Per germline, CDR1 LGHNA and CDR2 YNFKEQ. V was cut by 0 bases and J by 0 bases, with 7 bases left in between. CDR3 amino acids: CASSQDEPSTDTQYF. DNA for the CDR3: TGTGCCAGCAGCCAAGATGAGCCTAGCACAGATACGCAGTATTTT.

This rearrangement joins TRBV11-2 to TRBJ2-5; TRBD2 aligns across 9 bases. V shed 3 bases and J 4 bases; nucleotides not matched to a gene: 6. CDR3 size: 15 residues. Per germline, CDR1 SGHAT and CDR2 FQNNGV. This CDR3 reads CASSFLAGSSETQYF. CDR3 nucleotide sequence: TGTGCCAGCAGCTTTCTAGCGGGGAGCTCAGAGACCCAGTACTTC.

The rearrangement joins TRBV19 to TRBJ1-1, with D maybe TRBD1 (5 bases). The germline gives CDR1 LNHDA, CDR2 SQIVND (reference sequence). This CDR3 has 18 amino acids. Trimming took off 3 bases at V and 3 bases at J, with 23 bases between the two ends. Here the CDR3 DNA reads TGTGCCAGTAGTATGGTCCGGACATATAATATCAAGGACACTGAAGCTTTCTTT. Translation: CASSMVRTYNIKDTEAFF.

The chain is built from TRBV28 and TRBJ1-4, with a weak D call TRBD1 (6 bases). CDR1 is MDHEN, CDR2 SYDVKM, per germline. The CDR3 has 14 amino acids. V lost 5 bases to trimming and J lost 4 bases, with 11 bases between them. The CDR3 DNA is TGTGCCAGCAGTCGGGGGGGCAGTAATGAAAAACTGTTTTTT. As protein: CASSRGGSNEKLFF.

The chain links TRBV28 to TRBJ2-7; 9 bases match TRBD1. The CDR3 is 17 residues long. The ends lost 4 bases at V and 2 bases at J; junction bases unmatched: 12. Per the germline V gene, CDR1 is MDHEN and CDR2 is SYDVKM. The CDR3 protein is CASSSPQGTGLPYEQYF. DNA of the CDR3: TGTGCCAGCAGTTCCCCCCAGGGGACAGGGTTACCCTACGAGCAGTACTTC.

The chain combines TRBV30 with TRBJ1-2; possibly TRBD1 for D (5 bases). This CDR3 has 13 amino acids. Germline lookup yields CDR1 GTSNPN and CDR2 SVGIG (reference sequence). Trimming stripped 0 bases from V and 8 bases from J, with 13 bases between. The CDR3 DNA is TGTGCCTGGAGTGTACGGCAGGGTCGAGGCTACACCTTC. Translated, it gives CAWSVRQGRGYTF.

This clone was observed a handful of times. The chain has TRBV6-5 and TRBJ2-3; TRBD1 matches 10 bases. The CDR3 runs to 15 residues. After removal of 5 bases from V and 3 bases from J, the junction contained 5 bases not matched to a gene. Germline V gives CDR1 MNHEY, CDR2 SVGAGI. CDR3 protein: CASSPDRGDTDTQYF. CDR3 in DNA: TGTGCCAGCAGTCCGGACAGGGGGGATACAGATACGCAGTATTTT.

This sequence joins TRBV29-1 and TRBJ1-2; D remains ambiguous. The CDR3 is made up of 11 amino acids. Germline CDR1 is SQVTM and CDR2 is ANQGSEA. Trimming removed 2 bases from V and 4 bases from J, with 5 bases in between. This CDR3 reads CSVESLYGYTF. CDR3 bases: TGCAGCGTTGAATCCCTCTATGGCTACACCTTC.

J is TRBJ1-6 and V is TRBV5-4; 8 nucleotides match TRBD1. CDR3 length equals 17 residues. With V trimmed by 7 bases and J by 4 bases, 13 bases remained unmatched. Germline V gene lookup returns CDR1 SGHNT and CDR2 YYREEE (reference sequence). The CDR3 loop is CASLTTTGTGYNSPLHF. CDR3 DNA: TGTGCCAGCCTGACTACCACCGGGACAGGATATAATTCACCCCTCCACTTT.